A selection of T cell receptor beta chains follows, all from one sample in a study of control samples from healthy donors and cancer patients. Data came from immunoSEQ multiplex PCR; TCRdb stores just in-frame clones and leaves some out. The data show 70,000 to 100,000 clones, roughly 89% seen once. The specimen sequenced was blood. These receptors all come from a woman aged 60-70 years in good health. The CDR3 runs from the conserved cysteine through the conserved F or W. The D gene is left open where the match is weak. Rows give clone size only sometimes, using once, few, many, or a class for an expanded clone.

D gene,V gene,J gene,clone size,CDR3 protein,CDR3 DNA
-,TRBV23-1,TRBJ1-5,-,CASSPFEIQDQPQHF,TGCGCCAGCAGTCCCTTCGAAATACAGGATCAGCCCCAGCATTTT
-,TRBV9,TRBJ2-5,few,CASSLLPVGQVETQYF,TGTGCCAGCAGCCTCTTACCCGTGGGGCAGGTGGAGACCCAGTACTTC
-,TRBV28,TRBJ2-1,-,CASRLIVSGEQFF,TGTGCCAGCAGGCTGATTGTTTCGGGTGAGCAGTTCTTC
TRBD1,TRBV4-1,TRBJ2-7,-,CASSRTARETTGAGYEQYF,TGCGCCAGCAGCCGAACCGCGCGGGAAACGACAGGGGCAGGGTACGAGCAGTACTTC
-,TRBV7-9,TRBJ1-4,-,CASSFPVLPEKLFF,TGTGCCAGCAGCTTTCCAGTTTTGCCTGAAAAACTGTTTTTT
-,TRBV18,TRBJ2-2,-,CASSLTGTAAYTGELFF,TGTGCCAGCTCACTGACCGGCACAGCGGCATACACCGGGGAGCTGTTTTTT
TRBD1,TRBV2,TRBJ1-1,-,CASTTGVNTEAFF,TGTGCCAGTACGACAGGGGTGAACACTGAAGCTTTCTTT
-,TRBV28,TRBJ1-2,-,CASSSPGRGDGYTF,TGTGCCAGCAGTTCCCCCGGGAGGGGAGATGGCTACACCTTC
-,TRBV21-1,TRBJ2-7,-,CASSRRWCRGGGDYEQYF,TGTGCCAGCAGCAGGAGATGGTGTCGAGGCGGGGGGGACTACGAGCAGTACTTC
TRBD1,TRBV4-3,TRBJ2-7,once,CASSQDSWTGGYEQYF,TGCGCCAGCAGCCAAGATTCTTGGACAGGGGGGTACGAGCAGTACTTC
TRBD1,TRBV11-3,TRBJ2-7,-,CASSLGTGWYEQYF,TGTGCCAGCAGCTTAGGGACAGGGTGGTACGAGCAGTACTTC
TRBD1,TRBV29-1,TRBJ1-1,-,CSVRDRRGVNTEAFF,TGCAGCGTTAGGGACAGGCGGGGGGTGAACACTGAAGCTTTCTTT
-,TRBV5-4,TRBJ2-5,few,CASSFAGIETQYF,TGTGCCAGCAGCTTCGCAGGGATCGAGACCCAGTACTTC
TRBD1,TRBV28,TRBJ1-6,once,CASSPFSGGGSPLHF,TGTGCCAGCAGTCCGTTTTCAGGGGGCGGTTCACCCCTCCACTTT
-,TRBV19,TRBJ1-1,once,CASSIEGVTEAFF,TGTGCCAGTAGTATCGAGGGTGTCACTGAAGCTTTCTTT
-,TRBV14,TRBJ1-1,-,CASSQDQRQGNTEAFF,TGTGCCAGCAGCCAAGATCAGCGGCAGGGTAACACTGAAGCTTTCTTT
-,TRBV5-1,TRBJ1-1,-,CASSRSGAGGTEAFF,TGCGCCAGCAGCCGGTCGGGAGCCGGGGGCACTGAAGCTTTCTTT
TRBD1,TRBV6-4,TRBJ1-2,once,CASSDQGAVGYTF,TGTGCCAGCAGTGATCAGGGGGCGGTAGGCTACACCTTC
-,TRBV28,TRBJ1-2,few,CATKSTGYGYTF,TGTGCCACCAAAAGCACAGGCTATGGCTACACCTTC
TRBD2,TRBV27,TRBJ2-1,-,CASSFLAGRDYEQFF,TGTGCCAGCAGTTTCCTAGCGGGACGCGATTATGAGCAGTTCTTC
TRBD1,TRBV6-2/TRBV6-3,TRBJ1-6,-,CASSSPGQGITSPLHF,TGTGCCAGCAGTTCCCCCGGACAGGGAATTACTTCACCCCTCCACTTT
-,TRBV6-5,TRBJ1-2,-,CASSTSGRYGYTF,TGTGCCAGCAGTACCTCGGGCCGATATGGCTACACCTTC
-,TRBV21-1,TRBJ1-6,-,CASSNPGTDSPLHF,TGTGCCAGCAGCAATCCCGGGACGGATTCACCCCTCCACTTT
-,TRBV4-2,TRBJ1-1,-,CASSTGDEAFF,TGTGCCAGCAGTACCGGGGATGAAGCTTTCTTT
TRBD1,TRBV29-1,TRBJ2-7,-,CSVEGRDSDTYEQYF,TGCAGCGTTGAGGGACGGGACAGCGACACCTACGAGCAGTACTTC
-,TRBV4-2,TRBJ1-1,once,CASSRGYEGNTEAFF,TGTGCCAGCAGCCGAGGGTACGAAGGGAACACTGAAGCTTTCTTT
TRBD1,TRBV5-4,TRBJ2-5,-,CASSQRDRQETQYF,TGTGCCAGCAGCCAGAGGGACAGACAAGAGACCCAGTACTTC
-,TRBV11-3,TRBJ2-1,-,CASSLDGGMRDNEQFF,TGTGCCAGCAGCTTAGATGGTGGGATGAGGGACAATGAGCAGTTCTTC
TRBD2,TRBV30,TRBJ2-3,-,CAWRARRLAGNTDTQYF,TGTGCCTGGAGAGCCCGTAGACTAGCGGGTAACACAGATACGCAGTATTTT
-,TRBV6-5,TRBJ2-3,-,CASRWSPSTDTQYF,TGTGCCAGCAGGTGGAGTCCTTCCACAGATACGCAGTATTTT
-,TRBV5-6,TRBJ1-4,few,CASSLAGGAQLFF,TGTGCCAGCAGCTTGGCGGGGGGGGCTCAACTGTTTTTT
TRBD2,TRBV4-3,TRBJ2-7,once,CASSRHVGSGNQYEQYF,TGCGCCAGCAGCCGGCATGTGGGTAGCGGGAACCAATACGAGCAGTACTTC
-,TRBV11-3,TRBJ1-2,-,CASSLEGWGGPYGYTF,TGTGCCAGCAGCTTAGAGGGCTGGGGCGGACCCTATGGCTACACCTTC
TRBD1,TRBV2,TRBJ2-7,-,CASATGGSEQYF,TGTGCCAGCGCCACAGGGGGGTCCGAGCAGTACTTC
-,TRBV27,TRBJ1-6,-,CASSLWGRASSPLHF,TGTGCCAGCAGTTTATGGGGCAGGGCGTCTTCACCCCTCCACTTT
TRBD1,TRBV9,TRBJ2-7,-,CASSEEGTGKAYF,TGTGCCAGCAGCGAGGAGGGGACAGGAAAAGCGTACTTC
-,TRBV7-2,TRBJ1-2,-,CASSQPARAVYGYTF,TGTGCCAGCAGCCAGCCCGCCAGGGCCGTCTACGGCTACACCTTC
-,TRBV3-1/TRBV3-2,TRBJ2-3,once,CASSPGEFPGDTQYF,TGTGCCAGCAGCCCCGGGGAGTTTCCTGGAGATACGCAGTATTTT